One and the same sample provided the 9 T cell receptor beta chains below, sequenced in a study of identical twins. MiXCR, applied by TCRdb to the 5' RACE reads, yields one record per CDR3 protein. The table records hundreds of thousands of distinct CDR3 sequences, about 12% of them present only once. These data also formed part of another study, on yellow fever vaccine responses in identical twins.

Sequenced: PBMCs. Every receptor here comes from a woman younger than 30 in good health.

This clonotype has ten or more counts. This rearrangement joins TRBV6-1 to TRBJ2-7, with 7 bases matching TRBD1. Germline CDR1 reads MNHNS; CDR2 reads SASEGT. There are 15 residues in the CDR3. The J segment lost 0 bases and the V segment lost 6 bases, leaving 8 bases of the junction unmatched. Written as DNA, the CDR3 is TGTGCCAGCAGGGATACCGGGACAGACTCCTACGAGCAGTACTTC. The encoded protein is CASRDTGTDSYEQYF.

The CDR3 protein is CSARRYGGNTEAFF. Here the CDR3 DNA reads TGCAGTGCTAGACGTTATGGGGGTAATACTGAAGCTTTCTTT. The chain recombines TRBV20-1 with TRBJ1-1; D perhaps matches TRBD1 (5 bases). Germline lookup yields CDR1 DFQATT and CDR2 SNEGSKA (reference sequence). The CDR3 is made up of 14 amino acids. Trimming pared 2 bases from V and 5 bases from J, leaving 15 bases between.

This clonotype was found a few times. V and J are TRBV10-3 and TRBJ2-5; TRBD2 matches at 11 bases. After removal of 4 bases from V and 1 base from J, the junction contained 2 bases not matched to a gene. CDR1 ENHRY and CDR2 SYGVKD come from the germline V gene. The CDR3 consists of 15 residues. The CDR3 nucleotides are TGTGCCATCAGTGTGGGGACTAGCGGCCAAGAGACCCAGTACTTC. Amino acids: CAISVGTSGQETQYF.

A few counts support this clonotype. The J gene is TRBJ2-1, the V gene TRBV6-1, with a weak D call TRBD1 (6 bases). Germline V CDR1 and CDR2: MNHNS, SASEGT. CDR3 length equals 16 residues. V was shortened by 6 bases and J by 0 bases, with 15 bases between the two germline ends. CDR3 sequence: CASSLYGQSSYNEQFF. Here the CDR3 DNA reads TGTGCCAGCAGCCTATACGGACAGTCCTCCTACAATGAGCAGTTCTTC.

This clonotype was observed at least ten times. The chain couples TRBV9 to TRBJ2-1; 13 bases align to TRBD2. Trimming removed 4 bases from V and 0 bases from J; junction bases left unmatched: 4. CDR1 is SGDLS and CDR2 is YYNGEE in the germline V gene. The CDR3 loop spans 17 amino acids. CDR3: CASSRTSGGSSYNEQFF. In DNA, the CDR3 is TGTGCCAGCAGCCGGACTAGCGGGGGTAGCTCCTACAATGAGCAGTTCTTC.

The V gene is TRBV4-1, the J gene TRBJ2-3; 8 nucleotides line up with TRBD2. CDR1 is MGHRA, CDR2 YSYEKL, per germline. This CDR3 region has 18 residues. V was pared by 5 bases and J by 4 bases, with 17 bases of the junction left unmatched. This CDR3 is CASSTHPLSGAASDTQYF. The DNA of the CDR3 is TGCGCCAGCAGCACTCACCCTCTTAGCGGGGCCGCGTCAGATACGCAGTATTTT.

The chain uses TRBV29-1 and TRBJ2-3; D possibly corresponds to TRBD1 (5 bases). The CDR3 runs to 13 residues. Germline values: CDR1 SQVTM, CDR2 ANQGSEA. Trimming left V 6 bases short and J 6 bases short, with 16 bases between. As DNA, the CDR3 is TGCAGCGTCCCAAGGGGCTCCGGGGATACGCAGTATTTT. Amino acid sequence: CSVPRGSGDTQYF.

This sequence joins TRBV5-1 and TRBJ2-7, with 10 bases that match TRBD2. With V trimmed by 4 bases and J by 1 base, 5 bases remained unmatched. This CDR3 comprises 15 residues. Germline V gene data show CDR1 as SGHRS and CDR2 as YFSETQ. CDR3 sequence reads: CASSEGLAPSYEQYF. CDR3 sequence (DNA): TGCGCCAGCAGCGAGGGACTAGCGCCTTCCTACGAGCAGTACTTC.

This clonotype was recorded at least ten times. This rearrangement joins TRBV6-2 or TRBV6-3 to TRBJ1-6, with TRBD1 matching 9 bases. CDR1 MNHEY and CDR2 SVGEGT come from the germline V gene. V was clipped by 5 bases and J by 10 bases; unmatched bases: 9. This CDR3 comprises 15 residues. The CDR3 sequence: CASSTPGQGLSPLHF. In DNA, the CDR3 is TGTGCCAGCAGTACCCCGGGACAGGGTTTGTCACCCCTCCACTTT.